The TCR beta chain under discussion was sequenced for a study of blood T cell repertoires in COVID-19 (dated by TCRdb to the early 2020s). Study-level background: Samples from collaborators originated in the United States, Italy and Spain and spanned both the acute and convalescent phases of COVID-19. The material from the prospective study consisted of cDNA or gDNA derived from T cells, B-cell-depleted T cells, or PBMCs. Deeply sampled blood TCRbeta repertoires from subjects exposed to, actively infected with, or recovered from COVID-19 were included in the dataset. A freely available public database, intended as a resource for researchers studying the immune response to SARS-CoV-2, is where the repertoires were released. The samples were drawn from two sources: the first 160 participants of the ongoing ImmuneRACE study, and 1,200 or so subjects contributed by 6 global collaborators. A de-identified subject ID, COVID-19 status, age in years and sex were almost always included in the sample metadata. Where available, HLA class I and class II types were taken from metadata supplied by the sample provider and were not determined by assay-based typing.

This clone was counted once. Its antigen is still unknown. No clone much larger than this one lies a single base away; base qualities are absent. Findings and caveats that apply to the study as a whole: How much clinical and demographic metadata was included differed by source and by participant, and the metadata was provided uncurated.

The germline V gene sets CDR1 to MGHRA and CDR2 to YSYEKL. A distance of 18 bases separates the germline ends of V and J, which lose 0 bases and 4 bases respectively. Spanning cysteine to phenylalanine, the CDR3 consists of 17 amino acids. CDR3 DNA is the only sequence kept; it has 51 bases, read in frame from the first base. The collaborating institutions used their own protocols to collect whole blood in K2EDTA tubes. For TCRbeta analysis, collaborators shipped samples in one of three forms: frozen whole blood, isolated PBMCs, or DNA extracted from either of those sample types. The immunoSEQ Assay, a bias-controlled multiplex PCR, was used to amplify TCRbeta CDR3 regions from genomic DNA. Per the authors' processing: The number of nucleated cells in each sample was estimated from the amplification of reference gene primers within the assay. To quantify the absolute abundance of each unique TCRbeta CDR3 rearrangement, sequence reads were collapsed and filtered. For each sample, productive Simpson clonality was calculated as the square root of Simpson's diversity index across productive rearrangements. Not all clones reach the TCRdb copy of this immuneACCESS table, which keeps in-frame sequences only. Checked studies attribute under half of the gap to unresolved V genes and leave the rest unexplained. Clonal size and the V and J genes are those of that table, whereas D and trimming came from the DNA. Within this sample are 80,000 or so clones, with more than 80% of them counted one time only. The top ten clones comprise about 20% of the sample.

This sequence originates from a woman aged 55-75 years with acute or convalescent COVID-19. Material for sequencing was peripheral blood. Recombination linked TRBV4-1 to TRBJ1-1, with TRBD1 tentatively as D gene (5 bases match). CDR3 region: CASSQEEFGGESTEAFF. DNA sequence: TGCGCCAGCAGCCAAGAGGAATTCGGGGGTGAGAGCACTGAAGCTTTCTTT.